Following are 3 T cell receptor beta chains from one sample sequenced in a study of T cell responses to AZD1222 COVID-19 vaccine. The table came from immunoSEQ multiplex PCR; TCRdb's copy has only in-frame clones and leaves some out. The repertoire holds under 150,000 clones, with 75% to 95% as singletons. The starting material was peripheral blood, obtained on day 0 of AZD1222 vaccination. All receptors derive from an adult in good health.

The chain has TRBV10-3 and TRBJ1-1, with TRBD1 identical over 7 bases. V trimming: 10 bases; J trimming: 2 bases; junction bases outside the gene matches: 7. Germline V CDR1 and CDR2: ENHRY, SYGVKD. This CDR3 has 13 residues. In DNA form, the CDR3 reads TGTGCCACCTACAGGGGACAAAACACTGAAGCTTTCTTT. Amino acids: CATYRGQNTEAFF.

J is TRBJ2-7 and V is TRBV2, with 8 positions matching TRBD2. Trimming took 6 bases from V and 3 from J; bases not matched to a gene: 7. Germline CDR1 is SNHLY and CDR2 is FYNNEI. The CDR3 length is 14 residues. The CDR3 bases are TGTGCCAGCAGGATGGGACTAGTCCGCTACGAGCAGTACTTC. Protein product: CASRMGLVRYEQYF.

The V call is TRBV15, the J call TRBJ2-3; D gene unclear. CDR1 LNHNV and CDR2 YYDKDF come from the germline V gene (reference sequence). This CDR3 contains 14 residues. V lost 0 bases to trimming and J lost 4 bases, with 8 bases between them. CDR3 in DNA: TGTGCCACCAGCAGAGATGGAGTATCAGATACGCAGTATTTT. This encodes CATSRDGVSDTQYF.